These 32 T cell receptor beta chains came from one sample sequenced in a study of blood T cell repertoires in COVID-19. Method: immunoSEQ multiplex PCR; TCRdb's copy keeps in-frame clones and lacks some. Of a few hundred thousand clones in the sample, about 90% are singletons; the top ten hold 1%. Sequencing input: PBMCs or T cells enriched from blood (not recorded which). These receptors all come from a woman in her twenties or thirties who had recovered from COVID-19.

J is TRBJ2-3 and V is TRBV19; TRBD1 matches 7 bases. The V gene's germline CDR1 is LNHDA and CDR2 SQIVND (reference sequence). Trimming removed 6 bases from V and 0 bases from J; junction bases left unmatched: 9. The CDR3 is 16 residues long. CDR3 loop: CASRRTGDSSTDTQYF. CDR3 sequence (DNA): TGTGCCAGTAGAAGAACCGGGGACAGCAGCACAGATACGCAGTATTTT.

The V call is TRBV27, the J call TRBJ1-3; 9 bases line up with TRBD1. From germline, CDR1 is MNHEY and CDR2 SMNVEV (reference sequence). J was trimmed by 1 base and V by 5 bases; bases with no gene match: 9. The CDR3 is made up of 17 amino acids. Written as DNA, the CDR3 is TGTGCCAGCAGTGCGAAACAGGGGGCGCTTTCTGGAAACACCATATATTTT. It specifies CASSAKQGALSGNTIYF.

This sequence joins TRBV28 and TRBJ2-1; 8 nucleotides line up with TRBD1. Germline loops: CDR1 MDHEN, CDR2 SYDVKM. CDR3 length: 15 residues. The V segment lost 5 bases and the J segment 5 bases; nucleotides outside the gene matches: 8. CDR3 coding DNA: TGTGCCAGCAGTCCACCGGGACAGGTTAACAATGAGCAGTTCTTC. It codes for CASSPPGQVNNEQFF.

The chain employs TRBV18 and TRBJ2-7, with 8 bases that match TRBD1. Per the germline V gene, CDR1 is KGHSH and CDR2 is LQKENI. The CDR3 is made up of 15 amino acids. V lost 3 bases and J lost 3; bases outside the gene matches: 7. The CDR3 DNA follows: TGTGCCAGCTCACCCGGTCGGACAGGGAACTACGAGCAGTACTTC. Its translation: CASSPGRTGNYEQYF. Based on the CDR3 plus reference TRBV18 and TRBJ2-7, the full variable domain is NAGVMQNPRHLVRRRGQEARLRCSPMKGHSHVYWYRQLPEEGLKFMVYLQKENIIDESGMPKERFSAEFPKEGPSILRIQQVVRGDSAAYFCASSPGRTGNYEQYFGPGTRLTVT.

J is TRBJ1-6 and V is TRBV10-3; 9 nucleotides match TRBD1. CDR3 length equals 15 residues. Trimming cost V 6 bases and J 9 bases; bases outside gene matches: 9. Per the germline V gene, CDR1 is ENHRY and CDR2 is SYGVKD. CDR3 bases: TGTGCCATCAGGGGACAGGGTCGAGAAGGTTCACCCCTCCACTTT. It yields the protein CAIRGQGREGSPLHF.

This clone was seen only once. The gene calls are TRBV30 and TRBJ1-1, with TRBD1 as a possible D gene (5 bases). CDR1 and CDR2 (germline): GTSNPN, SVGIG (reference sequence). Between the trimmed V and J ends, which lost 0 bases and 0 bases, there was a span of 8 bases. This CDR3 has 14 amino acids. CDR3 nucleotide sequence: TGTGCCTGGAGTGTACCGGGGGTGAACACTGAAGCTTTCTTT. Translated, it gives CAWSVPGVNTEAFF.

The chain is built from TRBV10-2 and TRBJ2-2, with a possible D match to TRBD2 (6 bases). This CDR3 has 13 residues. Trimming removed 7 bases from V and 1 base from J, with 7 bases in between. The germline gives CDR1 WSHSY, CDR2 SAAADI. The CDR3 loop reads CASKGLNTGELFF. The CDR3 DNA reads TGCGCCAGCAAGGGACTGAACACCGGGGAGCTGTTTTTT.

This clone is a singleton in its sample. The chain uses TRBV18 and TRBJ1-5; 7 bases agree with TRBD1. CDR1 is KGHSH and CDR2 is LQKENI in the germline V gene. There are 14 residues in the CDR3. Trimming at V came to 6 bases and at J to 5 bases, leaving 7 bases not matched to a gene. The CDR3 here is CASSASGQYQPQHF. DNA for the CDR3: TGTGCCAGCTCGGCTTCGGGACAGTATCAGCCCCAGCATTTT.

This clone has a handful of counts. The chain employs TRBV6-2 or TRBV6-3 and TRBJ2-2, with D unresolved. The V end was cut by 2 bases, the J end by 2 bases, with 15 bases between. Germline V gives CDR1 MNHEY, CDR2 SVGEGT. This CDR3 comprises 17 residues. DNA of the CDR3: TGTGCCAGCAGTTACCCCAGGTCAGCCGGAAACACCGGGGAGCTGTTTTTT. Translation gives CASSYPRSAGNTGELFF.

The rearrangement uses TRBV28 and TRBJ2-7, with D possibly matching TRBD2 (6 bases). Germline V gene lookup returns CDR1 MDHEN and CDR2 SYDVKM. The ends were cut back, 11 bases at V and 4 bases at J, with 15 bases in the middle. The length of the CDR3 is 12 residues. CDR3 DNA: TGTGCCGGAGGGGCTAGCATTTACGAGCAGTACTTC. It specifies CAGGASIYEQYF.

The CDR3 here is CASSFERVGTEAFF. The CDR3 coding sequence is TGCGCCAGCAGCTTTGAGCGGGTGGGGACTGAAGCTTTCTTT. The V call is TRBV5-1, the J call TRBJ1-1; D is unclear. V was shortened by 2 bases and J by 5 bases, with 13 bases between the two germline ends. Germline-derived CDR1 and CDR2 are SGHRS and YFSETQ. This CDR3 spans 14 amino acids.

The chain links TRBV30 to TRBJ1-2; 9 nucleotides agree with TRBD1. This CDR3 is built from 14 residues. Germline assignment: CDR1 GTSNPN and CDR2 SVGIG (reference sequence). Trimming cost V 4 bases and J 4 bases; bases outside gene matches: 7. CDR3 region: CAWNPGTGIYGYTF. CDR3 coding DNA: TGTGCCTGGAACCCCGGGACAGGGATCTATGGCTACACCTTC.

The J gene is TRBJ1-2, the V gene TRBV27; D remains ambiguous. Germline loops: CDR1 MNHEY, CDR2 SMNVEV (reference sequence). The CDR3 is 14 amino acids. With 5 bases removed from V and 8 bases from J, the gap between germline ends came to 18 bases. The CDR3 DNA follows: TGTGCCAGCAGTCCCCGCGGCGACTTTACGGGCTACACCTTC. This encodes CASSPRGDFTGYTF.

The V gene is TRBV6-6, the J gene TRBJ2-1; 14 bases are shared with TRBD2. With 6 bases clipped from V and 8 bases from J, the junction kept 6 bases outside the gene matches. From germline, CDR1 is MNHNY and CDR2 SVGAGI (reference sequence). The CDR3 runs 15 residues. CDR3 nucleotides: TGTGCCAGCAGCCGGACTAGCGGGGGGCGGGATGAGCAGTTCTTC. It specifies CASSRTSGGRDEQFF.

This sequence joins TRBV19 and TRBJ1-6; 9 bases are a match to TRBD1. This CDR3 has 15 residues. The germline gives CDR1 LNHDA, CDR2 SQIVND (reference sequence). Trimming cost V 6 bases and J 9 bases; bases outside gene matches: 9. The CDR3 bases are TGTGCCAGTAGACCAGGACAGGGGAGCGGTTCACCCCTCCACTTT. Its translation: CASRPGQGSGSPLHF.

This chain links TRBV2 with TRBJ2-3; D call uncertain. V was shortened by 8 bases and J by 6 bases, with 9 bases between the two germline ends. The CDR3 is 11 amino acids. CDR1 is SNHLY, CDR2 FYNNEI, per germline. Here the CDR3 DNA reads TGTGCCAGCCTGTGGCTGGATACGCAGTATTTT. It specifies CASLWLDTQYF.

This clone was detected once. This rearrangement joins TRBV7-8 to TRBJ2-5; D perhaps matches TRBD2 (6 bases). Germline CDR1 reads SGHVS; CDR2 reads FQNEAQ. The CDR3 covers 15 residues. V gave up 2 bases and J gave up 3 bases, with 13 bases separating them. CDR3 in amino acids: CASSLWRDIKETQYF. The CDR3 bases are TGTGCCAGCAGCTTATGGAGGGATATTAAAGAGACCCAGTACTTC. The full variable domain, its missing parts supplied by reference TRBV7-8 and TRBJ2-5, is GAGVSQSPRYKVAKRGQDVALRCDPISGHVSLFWYQQALGQGPEFLTYFQNEAQLDKSGLPSDRFFAERPEGSVSTLKIQRTQQEDSAVYLCASSLWRDIKETQYFGPGTRLLVL.

CDR3 in DNA: TGTGCCAGCAGTTTAGCCGGGACATGGGGCGAGCAGTACTTC. Residues: CASSLAGTWGEQYF. The J gene is TRBJ2-7, the V gene TRBV27, with a possible D match to TRBD1 (6 bases). Per the germline V gene, CDR1 is MNHEY and CDR2 is SMNVEV (reference sequence). V lost 2 bases and J 6 bases, leaving 14 bases between the germline ends. The CDR3 is 14 amino acids.

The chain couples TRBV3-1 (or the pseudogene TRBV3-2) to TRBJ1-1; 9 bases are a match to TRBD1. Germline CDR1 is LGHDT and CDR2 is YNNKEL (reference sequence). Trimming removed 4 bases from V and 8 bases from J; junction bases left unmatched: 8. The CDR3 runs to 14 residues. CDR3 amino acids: CASSPRDRAPEAFF. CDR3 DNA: TGTGCCAGCAGCCCCCGGGACAGGGCTCCCGAAGCTTTCTTT.

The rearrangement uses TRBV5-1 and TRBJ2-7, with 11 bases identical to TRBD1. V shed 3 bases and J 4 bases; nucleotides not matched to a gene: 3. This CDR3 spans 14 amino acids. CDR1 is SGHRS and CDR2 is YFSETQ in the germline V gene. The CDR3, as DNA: TGCGCCAGCAGCTGGGACAGGGGGAGTTACGAGCAGTACTTC. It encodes CASSWDRGSYEQYF.

The CDR3 DNA reads as TGTGCCACCAGTGATCGAGGGCGGCACGAGCAGTACTTC. Residues: CATSDRGRHEQYF. The chain joins TRBV24-1 to TRBJ2-7; a weak D match, TRBD2 (5 bases). V lost 3 bases, J lost 5 bases, and 10 bases lay in between. Germline V lookup: CDR1 KGHDR, CDR2 SFDVKD. CDR3 length: 13 amino acids.

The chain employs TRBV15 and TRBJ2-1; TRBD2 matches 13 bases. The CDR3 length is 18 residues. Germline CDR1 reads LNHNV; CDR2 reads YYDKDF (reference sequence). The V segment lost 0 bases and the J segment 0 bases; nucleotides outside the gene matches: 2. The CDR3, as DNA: TGTGCCACCAGCAGAGAGACTAGCGGGGGGCCCTCCTACAATGAGCAGTTCTTC. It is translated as CATSRETSGGPSYNEQFF.

The CDR3 nucleotides read TGTGCCAGCAGCCTGGTCGCGGCGGGGGGCTCTTACAATGAGCAGTTCTTC. This codes for CASSLVAAGGSYNEQFF. The chain combines TRBV7-2 with TRBJ2-1, with 8 bases aligning to TRBD2. Germline CDR1 is SGHTA and CDR2 is FQGNSA. The V segment lost 5 bases and the J segment 4 bases; nucleotides outside the gene matches: 13. This CDR3 comprises 17 residues.

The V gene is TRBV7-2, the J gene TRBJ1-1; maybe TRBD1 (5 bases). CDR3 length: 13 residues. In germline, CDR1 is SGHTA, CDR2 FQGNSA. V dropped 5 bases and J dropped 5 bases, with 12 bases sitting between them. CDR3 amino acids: CASSAFGGTEAFF. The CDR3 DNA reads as TGTGCCAGCAGCGCTTTTGGGGGGACTGAAGCTTTCTTT.

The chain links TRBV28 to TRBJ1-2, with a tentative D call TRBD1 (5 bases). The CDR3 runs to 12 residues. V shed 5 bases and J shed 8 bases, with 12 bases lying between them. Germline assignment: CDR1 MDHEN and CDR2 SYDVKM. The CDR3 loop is CASSTSGRGYTF. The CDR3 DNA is TGTGCCAGCAGTACATCAGGGCGAGGCTACACCTTC.

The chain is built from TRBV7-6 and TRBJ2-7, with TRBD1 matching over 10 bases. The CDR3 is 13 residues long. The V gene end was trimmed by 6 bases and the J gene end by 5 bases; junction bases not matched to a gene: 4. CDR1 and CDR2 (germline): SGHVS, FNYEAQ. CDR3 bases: TGTGCCAGCAGTCAAGGACAGGGGGACGAGCAGTACTTC. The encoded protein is CASSQGQGDEQYF.

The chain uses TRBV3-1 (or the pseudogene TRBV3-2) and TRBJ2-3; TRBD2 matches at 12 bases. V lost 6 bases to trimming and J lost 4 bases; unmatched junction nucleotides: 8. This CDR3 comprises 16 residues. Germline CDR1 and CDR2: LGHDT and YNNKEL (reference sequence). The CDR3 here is CASSRRLAGVADTQYF. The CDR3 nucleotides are TGTGCCAGCAGTCGACGACTAGCGGGGGTCGCAGATACGCAGTATTTT.

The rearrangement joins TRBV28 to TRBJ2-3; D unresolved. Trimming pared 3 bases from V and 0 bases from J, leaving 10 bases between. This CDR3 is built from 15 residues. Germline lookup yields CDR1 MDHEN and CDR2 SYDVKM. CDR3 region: CASSLGSLSTDTQYF. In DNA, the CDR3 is TGTGCCAGCAGTTTGGGCAGCCTGAGCACAGATACGCAGTATTTT.

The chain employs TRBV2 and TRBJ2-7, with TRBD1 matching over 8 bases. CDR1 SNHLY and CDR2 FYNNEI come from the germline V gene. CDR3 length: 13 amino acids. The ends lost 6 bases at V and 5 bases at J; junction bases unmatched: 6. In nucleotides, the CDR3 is TGTGCCAGCAGCGTGACAGGGGTGGACGAGCAGTACTTC. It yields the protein CASSVTGVDEQYF.

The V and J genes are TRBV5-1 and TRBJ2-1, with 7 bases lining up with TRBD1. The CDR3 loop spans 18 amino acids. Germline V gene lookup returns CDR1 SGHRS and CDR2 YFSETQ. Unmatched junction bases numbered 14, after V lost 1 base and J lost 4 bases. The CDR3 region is CASSLTGAETYRYNEQFF. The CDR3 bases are TGCGCCAGCAGCTTGACAGGGGCTGAAACATATCGGTACAATGAGCAGTTCTTC.

This CDR3 is CASSRNEGHNQPQHF. Here the CDR3 DNA reads TGTGCCAGCAGCCGGAATGAGGGACACAATCAGCCCCAGCATTTT. The genes are TRBV28 and TRBJ1-5; perhaps TRBD1 as D (6 bases). There are 15 residues in the CDR3. V was trimmed by 6 bases and J by 3 bases, leaving 15 bases between them. Germline CDR1 MDHEN, CDR2 SYDVKM.

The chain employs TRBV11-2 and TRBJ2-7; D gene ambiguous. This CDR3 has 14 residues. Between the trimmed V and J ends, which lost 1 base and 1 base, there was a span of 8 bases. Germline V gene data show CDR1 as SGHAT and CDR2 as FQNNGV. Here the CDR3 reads CASSLVGSSYEQYF. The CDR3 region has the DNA TGTGCCAGCAGCTTAGTGGGCAGTTCCTACGAGCAGTACTTC.